This is a list of T cell receptor beta chains from one sample in a study of shared clonotypes between healthy human individuals. Measured with immunoSEQ multiplex PCR; TCRdb has only the in-frame clones, and not every one. The data contain about 600,000 clones, 95% to 96% of them singletons. Source material: naive CD8+ T cells sorted from blood. The origin of the receptors is a woman aged 30 to 39 in good health. Each CDR3 is given with its conserved first and last residue. A D gene is named only where the DNA matches it firmly. Expanded clones are given a class, and other clones once, few, many or no size at all.

j_call: TRBJ2-4; v_call: TRBV4-1; d_call: TRBD2; clone_size: once; cdr3_aa: CASSQRLAENIQYF; cdr3_nt: TGCGCCAGCAGCCAGAGACTAGCGGAAAACATTCAGTACTTC
j_call: TRBJ2-7; v_call: TRBV28; d_call: .; clone_size: few; cdr3_aa: CASSSPGYEQYF; cdr3_nt: TGTGCCAGCAGTTCCCCGGGCTACGAGCAGTACTTC
j_call: TRBJ2-7; v_call: TRBV28; d_call: TRBD2; clone_size: .; cdr3_aa: CASSIAGEYEQYF; cdr3_nt: TGTGCCAGCAGCATAGCGGGGGAGTACGAGCAGTACTTC
j_call: TRBJ2-1; v_call: TRBV28; d_call: .; clone_size: .; cdr3_aa: CASSIPDSFFYNEQFF; cdr3_nt: TGTGCCAGCAGTATACCGGATTCGTTCTTCTACAATGAGCAGTTCTTC
j_call: TRBJ2-7; v_call: TRBV2; d_call: .; clone_size: .; cdr3_aa: CAILSGTRSSYEQYF; cdr3_nt: TGTGCCATCCTGTCCGGGACTCGAAGCTCCTACGAGCAGTACTTC
j_call: TRBJ2-5; v_call: TRBV7-9; d_call: TRBD1; clone_size: .; cdr3_aa: CASSLVRVGTGDSETQYF; cdr3_nt: TGTGCCAGCAGCTTAGTGCGGGTTGGGACAGGGGATTCAGAGACCCAGTACTTC
j_call: TRBJ2-3; v_call: TRBV28; d_call: .; clone_size: .; cdr3_aa: CASSFEGADTQYF; cdr3_nt: TGTGCCAGCAGTTTCGAGGGGGCAGATACGCAGTATTTT
j_call: TRBJ2-7; v_call: TRBV9; d_call: .; clone_size: .; cdr3_aa: CASSVRDPSYEQYF; cdr3_nt: TGTGCCAGCAGCGTAAGGGATCCATCCTACGAGCAGTACTTC
j_call: TRBJ2-7; v_call: TRBV7-2; d_call: .; clone_size: .; cdr3_aa: CASSIIQASYEQYF; cdr3_nt: TGTGCCAGCAGCATTATCCAGGCCTCCTACGAGCAGTACTTC
j_call: TRBJ1-1; v_call: TRBV25-1; d_call: .; clone_size: .; cdr3_aa: CASSEFMNTEAFF; cdr3_nt: TGTGCCAGCAGTGAATTCATGAACACTGAAGCTTTCTTT
j_call: TRBJ1-2; v_call: TRBV7-9; d_call: .; clone_size: .; cdr3_aa: CASSRGPTFYGYTF; cdr3_nt: TGTGCCAGCAGCCGTGGACCGACCTTCTATGGCTACACCTTC
j_call: TRBJ1-1; v_call: TRBV4-1; d_call: .; clone_size: .; cdr3_aa: CASSQERIEAFF; cdr3_nt: TGCGCCAGCAGCCAAGAACGGATAGAAGCTTTCTTT
j_call: TRBJ2-6; v_call: TRBV2; d_call: .; clone_size: once; cdr3_aa: CASSEALPQDGDSGANVLTF; cdr3_nt: TGTGCCAGCAGTGAAGCGCTTCCTCAGGACGGTGACTCTGGGGCCAACGTCCTGACTTTC
j_call: TRBJ1-5; v_call: TRBV4-1; d_call: .; clone_size: .; cdr3_aa: CASSQEPMMLNQPQHF; cdr3_nt: TGCGCCAGCAGCCAAGAACCGATGATGCTCAATCAGCCCCAGCATTTT
j_call: TRBJ2-5; v_call: TRBV13; d_call: TRBD1; clone_size: few; cdr3_aa: CASSLDREETQYF; cdr3_nt: TGTGCCAGCAGCCTCGACAGGGAAGAGACCCAGTACTTC